Below, 22 T cell receptor beta chains from the same sample are listed, as sequenced in a study of beta chain features in type 1 diabetes (dated by TCRdb to 2016 to 2019). Receptors were amplified or captured by the immunoSEQ multiplex PCR assay. The entire amount of isolated RNA was reverse transcribed using the High Capacity cDNA Reverse Transcription Kit, so the sequenced TCRB transcripts were expressed ones. TCRdb stores this immuneACCESS table with in-frame sequences only. Part of the clones is absent; in the studies checked, under half of the shortfall reflects unresolved V genes, and no reason is known for the rest. This sample is represented by fewer than 45,000 clones; about two thirds of them were singletons. 2% to 2.5% of the sample belongs to the ten largest clones. Sequencing was done on a sample of Tregs from blood. The cell subset or site label on this specimen signifies: regulatory CD4+ T cells. The receptors were gathered from a woman in her twenties or thirties in good health.

The CDR3: CATSRDRGTFSSYNEQFF. CDR3 coding DNA: TGTGCCACCAGCAGAGATCGGGGGACTTTCAGCTCCTACAATGAGCAGTTCTTC. This rearrangement joins TRBV15 to TRBJ2-1; D possibly corresponds to TRBD2 (6 bases). Trimming removed 0 bases at V and 0 bases at J, with 15 bases between. This CDR3 comprises 18 residues. Per the germline V gene, CDR1 is LNHNV and CDR2 is YYDKDF (reference sequence).

The chain recombines TRBV9 with TRBJ1-1, with TRBD1 as a possible D gene (5 bases). CDR1 is SGDLS and CDR2 is YYNGEE in the germline V gene. This CDR3 spans 14 amino acids. The V gene lost 4 bases and the J gene lost 4 bases, with 14 bases spanning the gap. For the CDR3, the DNA is TGTGCCAGCAGCACTCATGGGGCGCGCACTGAAGCTTTCTTT. Translating gives CASSTHGARTEAFF.

This clone occurred a few times. The chain carries TRBV29-1 and TRBJ2-7, with TRBD1 matching 10 bases. The CDR3 loop spans 11 amino acids. V trimming: 4 bases; J trimming: 6 bases; junction bases outside the gene matches: 0. From germline, CDR1 is SQVTM and CDR2 ANQGSEA. The CDR3 here is CSVGTGGEQYF. In nucleotides, the CDR3 is TGCAGCGTTGGGACAGGGGGCGAGCAGTACTTC.

This clone was counted only a few times. This rearrangement joins TRBV7-2 to TRBJ2-3; no definite D call. Germline V gene sequence: CDR1 SGHTA, CDR2 FQGNSA. V was pared by 7 bases and J by 0 bases, with 14 bases between. The length of the CDR3 is 15 residues. CDR3: CASNPTRASTDTQYF. In DNA, the CDR3 is TGTGCCAGCAACCCGACAAGAGCTAGCACAGATACGCAGTATTTT.

The genes are TRBV6-5 and TRBJ1-1, with a possible D match to TRBD1 (6 bases). Germline V lookup: CDR1 MNHEY, CDR2 SVGAGI. Trimming stripped 5 bases from V and 1 base from J, with 11 bases between. The CDR3 runs to 14 residues. The CDR3 reads CASSTTDRNTEAFF. The CDR3 nucleotides are TGTGCCAGCAGTACCACGGACAGGAACACTGAAGCTTTCTTT.

The V call is TRBV18, the J call TRBJ2-3; D gene unclear. Germline-derived CDR1 and CDR2 are KGHSH and LQKENI. With 3 bases removed from V and 2 bases from J, the gap between germline ends came to 9 bases. CDR3 length: 14 residues. The CDR3 nucleotides read TGTGCCAGCTCACCTTCCTACCCCACAGATACGCAGTATTTT. It codes for CASSPSYPTDTQYF.

This chain uses TRBV6-1 with TRBJ2-4, with 7 bases that match TRBD2. V lost 4 bases and J lost 0; bases outside the gene matches: 6. This CDR3 spans 16 amino acids. CDR1 MNHNS and CDR2 SASEGT come from the germline V gene. The CDR3 reads CASSGGGALAKNIQYF. DNA of the CDR3: TGTGCCAGCAGTGGGGGAGGGGCCCTAGCCAAAAACATTCAGTACTTC.

This rearrangement joins TRBV29-1 to TRBJ2-2; 10 bases match TRBD1. Looked up from germline, CDR1 is SQVTM and CDR2 is ANQGSEA. The CDR3 spans 14 residues. Trimming removed 7 bases from V and 5 bases from J; junction bases left unmatched: 7. CDR3 protein: CSGTGTGVTGELFF. The CDR3 DNA sequence: TGCAGCGGGACTGGGACAGGGGTAACCGGGGAGCTGTTTTTT.

The genes are TRBV12-5 and TRBJ1-5; tentatively, D is TRBD1 (5 bases). CDR3 length: 18 amino acids. Germline CDR1 and CDR2: LGHNT and FRNRAP. Trimming removed 2 bases from V and 4 bases from J, with 21 bases in between. This CDR3 is CASGLPARQSIANQPQHF. CDR3 coding DNA: TGTGCTAGTGGTTTGCCCGCTCGACAGTCCATAGCAAATCAGCCCCAGCATTTT.

Comment on this clone: Its ends do not fully match the called genes, so a read error is possible. The chain is built from TRBV7-9 and TRBJ1-1; perhaps TRBD1 as D (6 bases). Germline-derived CDR1 and CDR2 are SEHNR and FQNEAQ (reference sequence). The CDR3 length is 15 residues. CDR3 bases: TGTGCCAGCAGATTAGGAAACTCCGGGACACCAAAAGCTTTCTTT. It translates to CASRLGNSGTPKAFF.

The rearrangement uses TRBV18 and TRBJ1-2, with 9 bases matching TRBD1. From germline, CDR1 is KGHSH and CDR2 LQKENI. The J segment lost 2 bases and the V segment lost 6 bases, leaving 19 bases of the junction unmatched. CDR3 length equals 19 residues. The CDR3 DNA reads TGTGCCAGCTCCCCTGGGACAAGCCACCGGACAGGGGAGAACTATGGCTACACCTTC. The encoded protein is CASSPGTSHRTGENYGYTF. The full variable domain, rest sourced from reference TRBV18 and TRBJ1-2, is NAGVMQNPRHLVRRRGQEARLRCSPMKGHSHVYWYRQLPEEGLKFMVYLQKENIIDESGMPKERFSAEFPKEGPSILRIQQVVRGDSAAYFCASSPGTSHRTGENYGYTFGSGTRLTVV.

This rearrangement joins TRBV7-9 to TRBJ1-2; D is possibly TRBD1 (6 bases). This CDR3 is built from 14 residues. The V end was cut by 4 bases, the J end by 4 bases, with 13 bases between. Germline loops: CDR1 SEHNR, CDR2 FQNEAQ (reference sequence). CDR3 sequence: CASSSGTRGYGYTF. The CDR3 region has the DNA TGTGCCAGCAGCTCCGGCACCAGGGGCTATGGCTACACCTTC. The full variable domain, rest sourced from reference TRBV7-9 and TRBJ1-2, is DTGVSQNPRHKITKRGQNVTFRCDPISEHNRLYWYRQTLGQGPEFLTYFQNEAQLEKSRLLSDRFSAERPKGSFSTLEIQRTEQGDSAMYLCASSSGTRGYGYTFGSGTRLTVV.

This clone has more than one count but fewer than ten. V and J are TRBV29-1 and TRBJ2-2; D is perhaps TRBD2 (5 bases). Germline V gene data show CDR1 as SQVTM and CDR2 as ANQGSEA. This CDR3 is 15 amino acids long. The V end was cut by 6 bases, the J end by 7 bases, with 21 bases between. This CDR3 reads CSVFGPGKDGGELFF. As DNA, the CDR3 is TGCAGCGTCTTTGGTCCCGGGAAAGATGGCGGGGAGCTGTTTTTT.

V is TRBV10-3 and J is TRBJ2-3, with 8 bases lining up with TRBD2. The length of the CDR3 is 18 residues. Germline loops: CDR1 ENHRY, CDR2 SYGVKD. V lost 3 bases to trimming and J lost 3 bases; unmatched junction nucleotides: 14. CDR3 sequence: CAISDSEAGVGRTDTQYF. DNA of the CDR3: TGTGCCATCAGTGATTCTGAAGCGGGAGTAGGAAGAACAGATACGCAGTATTTT.

The chain recombines TRBV7-2 with TRBJ2-7; 8 bases align to TRBD1. V trimming: 0 bases; J trimming: 2 bases; junction bases outside the gene matches: 6. There are 16 residues in the CDR3. The germline gives CDR1 SGHTA, CDR2 FQGNSA. CDR3 region: CASSLARTGSTYEQYF. The CDR3 bases are TGTGCCAGCAGCTTAGCAAGGACAGGGTCAACCTACGAGCAGTACTTC.

The V call is TRBV6-5, the J call TRBJ2-6; D remains unclear. Germline V gene lookup returns CDR1 MNHEY and CDR2 SVGAGI. The CDR3 is 15 amino acids. V lost 7 bases and J lost 0, with 10 bases in between. CDR3 bases: TGTGCCAGCAACCCACAACGCTCTGGGGCCAACGTCCTGACTTTC. It codes for CASNPQRSGANVLTF.

This clone has a handful of counts. The V gene is TRBV11-3, the J gene TRBJ2-2, with D possibly being TRBD2 (5 bases). Trimming cost V 5 bases and J 4 bases, with 8 bases left between them. CDR1 is SGHNT, CDR2 YENEEA, per germline. The CDR3 consists of 13 residues. CDR3 protein: CASSPDFTGELFF. CDR3 DNA sequence: TGTGCCAGCAGCCCGGACTTCACCGGGGAGCTGTTTTTT.

For the CDR3, the DNA is TGCGCCAGCAGCCAAGACCCGGTATCGGGCTATGGCTACACCTTC. Its translation: CASSQDPVSGYGYTF. The rearrangement joins TRBV4-1 to TRBJ1-2, with D hard to call. V was clipped by 0 bases and J by 4 bases, with 12 bases between them. The CDR3 extends over 15 amino acids. CDR1 is MGHRA, CDR2 YSYEKL, per germline.

The V call is TRBV5-4, the J call TRBJ2-5; 8 bases agree with TRBD2. Germline values: CDR1 SGHNT, CDR2 YYREEE (reference sequence). The CDR3 length is 12 residues. The J segment lost 11 bases and the V segment lost 3 bases, leaving 6 bases of the junction unmatched. The CDR3 reads CASSSTQREQYF. The CDR3 nucleotides read TGTGCCAGCAGCTCCACCCAGCGGGAGCAGTACTTC.

The chain combines TRBV7-2 with TRBJ2-2; 11 nucleotides agree with TRBD2. V gave up 2 bases and J gave up 4 bases; unmatched junction bases: 0. From germline, CDR1 is SGHTA and CDR2 FQGNSA. This CDR3 spans 15 amino acids. The CDR3 is CASSLLAGGTGELFF. DNA of the CDR3: TGTGCCAGCAGCTTACTAGCGGGAGGCACCGGGGAGCTGTTTTTT.

The chain combines TRBV19 with TRBJ1-5; D might be TRBD1 (6 bases). CDR3 size: 15 residues. Germline V gene lookup returns CDR1 LNHDA and CDR2 SQIVND (reference sequence). V was shortened by 6 bases and J by 0 bases, with 12 bases between the two germline ends. The CDR3 spells CASSTTGYSNQPQHF. CDR3 bases: TGTGCCAGTAGCACGACAGGATATAGCAATCAGCCCCAGCATTTT.

The chain employs TRBV4-2 and TRBJ2-3, with D possibly matching TRBD2 (5 bases). This CDR3 region has 14 residues. Trimming cost V 1 base and J 6 bases, with 11 bases left between them. Germline assignment: CDR1 LGHNA and CDR2 YNFKEQ. CDR3 region: CASSQGLAPDTQYF. The CDR3 DNA follows: TGTGCCAGCAGCCAAGGGCTAGCACCGGATACGCAGTATTTT.